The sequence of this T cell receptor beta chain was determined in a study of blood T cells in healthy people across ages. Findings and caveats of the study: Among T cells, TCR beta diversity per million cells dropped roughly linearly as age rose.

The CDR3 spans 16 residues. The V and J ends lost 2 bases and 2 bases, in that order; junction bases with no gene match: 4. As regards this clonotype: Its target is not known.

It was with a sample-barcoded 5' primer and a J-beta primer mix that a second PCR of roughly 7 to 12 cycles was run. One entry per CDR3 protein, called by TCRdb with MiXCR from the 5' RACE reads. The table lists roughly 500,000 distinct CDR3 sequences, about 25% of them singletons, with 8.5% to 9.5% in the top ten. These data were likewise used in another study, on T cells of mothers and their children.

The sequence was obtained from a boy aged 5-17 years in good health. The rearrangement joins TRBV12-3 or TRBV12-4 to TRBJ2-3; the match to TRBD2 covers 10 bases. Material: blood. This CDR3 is CASSLLLAGPTDTQYF. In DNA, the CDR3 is TGTGCCAGCAGTTTATTACTAGCGGGACCCACAGATACGCAGTATTTT.